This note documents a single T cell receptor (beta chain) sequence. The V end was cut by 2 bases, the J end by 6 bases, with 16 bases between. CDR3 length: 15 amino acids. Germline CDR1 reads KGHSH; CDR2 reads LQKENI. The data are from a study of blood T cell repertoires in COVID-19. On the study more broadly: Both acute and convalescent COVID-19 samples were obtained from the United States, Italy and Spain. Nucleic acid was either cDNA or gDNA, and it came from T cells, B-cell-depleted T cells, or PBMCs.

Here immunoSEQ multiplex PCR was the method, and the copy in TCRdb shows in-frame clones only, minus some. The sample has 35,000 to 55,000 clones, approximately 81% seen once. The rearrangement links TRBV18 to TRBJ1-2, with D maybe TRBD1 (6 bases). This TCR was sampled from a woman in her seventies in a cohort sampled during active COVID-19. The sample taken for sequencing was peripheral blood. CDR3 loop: CASSPTTLNRDGYTF. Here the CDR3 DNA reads TGTGCCAGCTCACCAACGACCCTAAACAGGGATGGCTACACCTTC.